Presented here are 18 T cell receptor beta chains from one specimen sequenced in a study of cytomegalovirus exposure and HLA in healthy donors. In the PCR, 60 Vbeta and 13 Jbeta primers were used. Sequencing used immunoSEQ multiplex PCR; TCRdb keeps in-frame clones, though not all of them. This table has a few hundred thousand clones, approximately 79% appearing once. Material: PBMCs. These receptor sequences come from a man aged 18 to 30 in good health and CMV-seronegative.

The chain has TRBV7-8 and TRBJ1-1; TRBD1 matches 8 bases. This CDR3 has 14 residues. Germline V gene sequence: CDR1 SGHVS, CDR2 FQNEAQ. With V trimmed by 2 bases and J by 8 bases, 7 bases remained unmatched. The CDR3: CASSLRTGRWEAFF. The DNA for the CDR3 is TGTGCCAGCAGCTTACGGACAGGGCGGTGGGAAGCTTTCTTT.

The chain combines TRBV11-2 with TRBJ1-2; maybe TRBD1 (5 bases). CDR1 and CDR2 (germline): SGHAT, FQNNGV. The CDR3 is made up of 16 amino acids. V was cut by 0 bases and J by 4 bases, with 15 bases left in between. CDR3 sequence: CASSLDHQGIGYGYTF. The CDR3 nucleotides are TGTGCCAGCAGCTTAGATCATCAGGGTATCGGCTATGGCTACACCTTC.

The gene calls are TRBV5-5 and TRBJ2-2; a weak D match, TRBD1 (5 bases). The CDR3 sequence is 13 residues long. Per germline, CDR1 SGHKS and CDR2 YYEKEE (reference sequence). Trimming took off 4 bases at V and 4 bases at J, with 8 bases between the two ends. The CDR3 DNA sequence: TGTGCCAGCAGCAGAACAGGCACCGGGGAGCTGTTTTTT. This gives the protein CASSRTGTGELFF.

This clone was seen a handful of times. V is TRBV5-1 and J is TRBJ1-1; 8 positions match TRBD1. This CDR3 is 15 amino acids long. Unmatched junction bases numbered 8, after V lost 1 base and J lost 6 bases. Germline V gene sequence: CDR1 SGHRS, CDR2 YFSETQ. The CDR3 bases are TGCGCCAGCAGCTTGAGGACAGGGAGAGGGGCTGAAGCTTTCTTT. It codes for CASSLRTGRGAEAFF. The full variable domain, in which reference TRBV5-1 and TRBJ1-1 provide the parts outside the CDR3, is KAGVTQTPRYLIKTRGQQVTLSCSPISGHRSVSWYQQTPGQGLQFLFEYFSETQRNKGNFPGRFSGRQFSNSRSEMNVSTLELGDSALYLCASSLRTGRGAEAFFGQGTRLTVV.

The chain joins TRBV27 to TRBJ1-1, with 10 bases matching TRBD1. The V gene's germline CDR1 is MNHEY and CDR2 SMNVEV (reference sequence). The CDR3 extends over 14 amino acids. The V segment lost 4 bases and the J segment 4 bases; nucleotides outside the gene matches: 3. CDR3 loop: CASSWGDRGTEAFF. CDR3 in DNA: TGTGCCAGCAGTTGGGGGGACAGGGGCACTGAAGCTTTCTTT.

The chain carries TRBV19 and TRBJ2-3, with no clear D. CDR1 LNHDA and CDR2 SQIVND come from the germline V gene (reference sequence). CDR3 size: 14 residues. Trimming pared 5 bases from V and 0 bases from J, leaving 9 bases between. The CDR3 DNA is TGTGCCAGTAGTCTGACACTTAGCACAGATACGCAGTATTTT. Amino acid sequence: CASSLTLSTDTQYF.

The V and J genes are TRBV29-1 and TRBJ1-2; 9 nucleotides agree with TRBD1. The CDR3 has 12 residues. CDR1 and CDR2 from the germline V gene are SQVTM and ANQGSEA. V shed 7 bases, J shed 4 bases, and the junction held 4 bases outside the gene matches. The CDR3 bases are TGCAGCGAAGGGGACAGGGCCTATGGCTACACCTTC. This codes for CSEGDRAYGYTF.

This clone rates as medium-sized. This rearrangement joins TRBV5-1 to TRBJ1-4; 8 bases agree with TRBD1. Germline loops: CDR1 SGHRS, CDR2 YFSETQ. Losses at the gene ends were 3 bases for V and 8 bases for J; bases not matched to a gene: 6. The CDR3 consists of 14 residues. The CDR3 loop reads CASSYGQGGEKLFF. Here the CDR3 DNA reads TGCGCCAGCAGCTACGGACAGGGCGGAGAAAAACTGTTTTTT.

The CDR3 spells CASSADLGVAEKLFF. DNA for the CDR3: TGTGCCAGCAGCGCAGACCTGGGTGTAGCGGAAAAACTGTTTTTT. The chain employs TRBV9 and TRBJ1-4; D uncertain. Trimming left V 3 bases short and J 8 bases short, with 17 bases between. There are 15 residues in the CDR3. The germline gives CDR1 SGDLS, CDR2 YYNGEE. Looking up the rest from reference TRBV9 and TRBJ1-4 gives the full variable domain: DSGVTQTPKHLITATGQRVTLRCSPRSGDLSVYWYQQSLDQGLQFLIQYYNGEERAKGNILERFSAQQFPDLHSELNLSSLELGDSALYFCASSADLGVAEKLFFGSGTQLSVL.

This clone was recorded only once. The chain carries TRBV19 and TRBJ1-5; D gene unclear. CDR1 and CDR2 from the germline V gene are LNHDA and SQIVND (reference sequence). Trimming removed 1 base from V and 4 bases from J, with 11 bases in between. The CDR3 is 15 amino acids. CDR3 residues: CASSIALPANQPQHF. In DNA form, the CDR3 reads TGTGCCAGTAGTATAGCCCTCCCAGCGAATCAGCCCCAGCATTTT.

The rearrangement joins TRBV11-1 to TRBJ2-7; 7 positions agree with TRBD1. The CDR3 spans 14 residues. The germline CDR1 and CDR2 sequences are SGHAT and FQDESV (reference sequence). J was trimmed by 8 bases and V by 2 bases; bases with no gene match: 9. The chain's CDR3 is CASSLPTGDGKQYF. In DNA form, the CDR3 reads TGTGCCAGCAGCTTACCTACAGGGGACGGGAAGCAGTACTTC.

The V and J genes are TRBV4-2 and TRBJ2-7, with 10 bases matching TRBD1. Trimming at V came to 6 bases and at J to 4 bases, leaving 9 bases not matched to a gene. The germline gives CDR1 LGHNA, CDR2 YNFKEQ. This CDR3 is 15 amino acids long. As DNA, the CDR3 is TGTGCCAGCAGGGTATCCGGGACAGGGGTTTACGAGCAGTACTTC. This gives the protein CASRVSGTGVYEQYF.

The chain links TRBV7-3 to TRBJ2-1; TRBD2 matches 8 bases. Germline V gene sequence: CDR1 SGHTA, CDR2 FQGTGA. This CDR3 contains 16 residues. Germline trimming cut 2 bases from V and 6 bases from J; bases unmatched to any gene: 9. The CDR3 DNA reads TGTGCCAGCAGCTTATCGTCGGGAGGGCGAATCAATGAGCAGTTCTTC. Protein product: CASSLSSGGRINEQFF.

On this clone itself: This sample also contains other DNA sequences that code for the same CDR3. The chain uses TRBV9 and TRBJ1-1, with TRBD1 matching over 8 bases. This CDR3 comprises 14 residues. Trimming at V came to 4 bases and at J to 5 bases, leaving 7 bases not matched to a gene. Germline values: CDR1 SGDLS, CDR2 YYNGEE. The CDR3 spells CASSPRTGNTEAFF. The CDR3 DNA sequence: TGTGCCAGCAGCCCGCGGACAGGGAATACTGAAGCTTTCTTT.

J is TRBJ2-3 and V is TRBV7-2; 8 bases align to TRBD2. CDR1 and CDR2 from the germline V gene are SGHTA and FQGNSA. V lost 6 bases, J lost 1 base, and 6 bases stayed unmatched. The CDR3 spans 15 residues. The CDR3 protein is CASRPYGGGTDTQYF. CDR3 sequence (DNA): TGTGCCAGCAGACCATACGGGGGGGGCACAGATACGCAGTATTTT.

V and J are TRBV6-5 and TRBJ2-7; D ambiguous. The germline V gene encodes CDR1 MNHEY and CDR2 SVGAGI. This CDR3 has 14 amino acids. Deletions cut 10 bases from V and 0 bases from J, with 16 bases between. CDR3 DNA sequence: TGTGCCACCAGACCCCCTGGCGGCTCCTACGAGCAGTACTTC. Translating gives CATRPPGGSYEQYF.

The rearrangement joins TRBV18 to TRBJ2-2, with D unresolved. The ends were cut back, 3 bases at V and 0 bases at J, with 11 bases in the middle. CDR3 length: 16 residues. Germline values: CDR1 KGHSH, CDR2 LQKENI. CDR3 amino acids: CASSPGATSNTGELFF. CDR3 bases: TGTGCCAGCTCACCCGGAGCAACATCGAACACCGGGGAGCTGTTTTTT.

The gene calls are TRBV27 and TRBJ2-6, with 9 bases fitting TRBD1. This CDR3 comprises 17 residues. Germline assignment: CDR1 MNHEY and CDR2 SMNVEV (reference sequence). V dropped 2 bases and J dropped 4; count of bases not matched to a gene: 6. The CDR3 loop reads CASSLRDRVAGANVLTF. In DNA form, the CDR3 reads TGTGCCAGCAGTTTAAGGGACAGGGTAGCCGGGGCCAACGTCCTGACTTTC.